The subject of this entry is one T cell receptor (beta chain). This specimen belongs to a study of blood T cells in healthy people across ages. With a J-beta primer mix and a sample-barcoded 5' primer, a second PCR ran about 6 to 11 cycles. Each CDR3 protein is one row after TCRdb ran MiXCR on the 5' RACE reads. The data show about 1.5 million distinct CDR3 sequences, 42% seen once. Trimming cost V 0 bases and J 2 bases, with 11 bases left between them. The germline V gene encodes CDR1 MGHRA and CDR2 YSYEKL. The CDR3 is 15 residues long. V gene TRBV4-1 combines with J gene TRBJ2-7; D may match TRBD1 or TRBD2 (5 bases each). Input material: blood. This TCR came from a woman aged 18-35 years in good health. CDR3 residues: CASSQEGDGAYEQYF. The CDR3 bases are TGCGCCAGCAGCCAAGAAGGGGACGGAGCCTACGAGCAGTACTTC.